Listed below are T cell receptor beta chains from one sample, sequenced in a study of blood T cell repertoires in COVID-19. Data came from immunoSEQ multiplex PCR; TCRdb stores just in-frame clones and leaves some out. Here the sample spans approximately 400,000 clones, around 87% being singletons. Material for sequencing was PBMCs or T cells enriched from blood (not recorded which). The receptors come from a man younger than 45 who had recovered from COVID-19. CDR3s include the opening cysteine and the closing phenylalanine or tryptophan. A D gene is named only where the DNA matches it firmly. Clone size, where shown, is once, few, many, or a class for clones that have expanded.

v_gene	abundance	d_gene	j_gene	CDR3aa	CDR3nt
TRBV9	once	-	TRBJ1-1	CASSGNRGRTEAFF	TGTGCCAGCAGCGGAAACCGAGGCAGAACTGAAGCTTTCTTT
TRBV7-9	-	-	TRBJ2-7	CASSSRVQGGYEQYF	TGTGCCAGCAGCTCACGGGTACAGGGAGGGTACGAGCAGTACTTC
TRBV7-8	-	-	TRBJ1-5	CASSRGGDQPQHF	TGTGCCAGCAGCCGAGGGGGGGATCAGCCCCAGCATTTT
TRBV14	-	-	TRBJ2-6	CASSHQSPRSGANVLTF	TGTGCCAGCAGCCACCAGTCACCCCGCTCTGGGGCCAACGTCCTGACTTTC
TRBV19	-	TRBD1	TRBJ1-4	CASTGGWNEKLFF	TGTGCCAGTACAGGGGGCTGGAATGAAAAACTGTTTTTT
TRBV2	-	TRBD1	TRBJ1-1	CASSVQGAVGTEAFF	TGTGCCAGCAGTGTACAGGGGGCGGTGGGCACTGAAGCTTTCTTT
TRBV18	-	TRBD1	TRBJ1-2	CASSQGTEGGYTF	TGTGCCAGCTCACAGGGGACAGAGGGTGGCTACACCTTC
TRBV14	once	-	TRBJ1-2	CASSPFRGNYGYTF	TGTGCCAGCAGCCCCTTTAGAGGGAACTATGGCTACACCTTC
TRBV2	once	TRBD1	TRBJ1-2	CASSETGGGGYGYTF	TGTGCCAGCAGTGAAACAGGGGGAGGGGGCTATGGCTACACCTTC
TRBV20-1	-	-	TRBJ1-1	CSARAFTEAFF	TGCAGTGCTAGGGCCTTCACTGAAGCTTTCTTT
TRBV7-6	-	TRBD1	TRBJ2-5	CASSGPGTGGETQYF	TGTGCCAGCAGCGGACCCGGGACAGGGGGAGAGACCCAGTACTTC
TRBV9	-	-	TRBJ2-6	CASSPGQSGANVLTF	TGTGCCAGCAGCCCCGGACAGTCTGGGGCCAACGTCCTGACTTTC
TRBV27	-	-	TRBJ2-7	CASRGVSADSYEQYF	TGTGCCAGCAGGGGTGTCTCGGCGGACTCCTACGAGCAGTACTTC
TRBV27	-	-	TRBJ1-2	CASSPLLQGGGGGYTF	TGTGCCAGCAGTCCTCTTTTGCAAGGAGGCGGGGGGGGCTACACCTTC
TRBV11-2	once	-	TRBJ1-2	CASSFDSANYGYTF	TGTGCCAGCAGTTTCGACAGTGCTAACTATGGCTACACCTTC
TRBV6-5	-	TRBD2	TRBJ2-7	CASSSGGEYEQYF	TGTGCCAGCAGTAGCGGGGGGGAATACGAGCAGTACTTC
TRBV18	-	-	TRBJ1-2	CASSPPRGSPYYGYTF	TGTGCCAGCTCCCCCCCGCGAGGTAGCCCTTACTATGGCTACACCTTC
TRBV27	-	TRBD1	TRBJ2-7	CASSLGGQGDEQYF	TGTGCCAGCAGTTTAGGGGGACAGGGTGACGAGCAGTACTTC
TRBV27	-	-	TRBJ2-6	CASSSGGANVLTF	TGTGCCAGCAGTTCAGGGGGGGCCAACGTCCTGACTTTC
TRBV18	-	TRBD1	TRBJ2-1	CASSPGTGNSNEQFF	TGTGCCAGCTCGCCGGGGACAGGGAATTCAAATGAGCAGTTCTTC
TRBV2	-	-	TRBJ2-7	CASKGGPGDEQYF	TGTGCCAGCAAAGGAGGCCCCGGGGACGAGCAGTACTTC
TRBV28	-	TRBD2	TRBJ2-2	CASTRLAGGRSTGELFF	TGTGCCAGCACCCGACTAGCGGGGGGGCGGAGCACCGGGGAGCTGTTTTTT
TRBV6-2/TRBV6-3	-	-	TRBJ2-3	CASSYSRWQGGRPTDTQYF	TGTGCCAGCAGTTACTCGAGGTGGCAGGGGGGTCGTCCCACAGATACGCAGTATTTT
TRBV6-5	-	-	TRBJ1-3	CASRLQAPSGNTIYF	TGTGCCAGCAGGTTACAGGCCCCCTCTGGAAACACCATATATTTT
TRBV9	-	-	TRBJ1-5	CASSVDGGSNQPQHF	TGTGCCAGCAGCGTCGATGGGGGGAGCAATCAGCCCCAGCATTTT
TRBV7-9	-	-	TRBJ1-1	CASSFLRGDIRIF	TGTGCCAGCAGCTTTCTTAGGGGCGATATCCGGATCTTT
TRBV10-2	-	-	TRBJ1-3	CASSDYTQVLSGNTIYF	TGCGCCAGCAGCGACTATACGCAGGTCCTCTCTGGAAACACCATATATTTT
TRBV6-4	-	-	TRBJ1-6	CASIPDGAYNSPLHF	TGTGCCAGCATTCCAGACGGGGCCTATAATTCACCCCTCCACTTT
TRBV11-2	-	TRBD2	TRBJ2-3	CASSFLAGGVTDTQYF	TGTGCCAGCAGCTTCCTAGCGGGGGGGGTCACAGATACGCAGTATTTT
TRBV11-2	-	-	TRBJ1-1	CASQGWGTEAFF	TGTGCCAGCCAGGGGTGGGGGACTGAAGCTTTCTTT
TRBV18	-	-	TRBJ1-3	CASSPVPGSGNTIYF	TGTGCCAGCTCACCAGTGCCGGGTTCTGGAAACACCATATATTTT
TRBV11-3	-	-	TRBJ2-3	CASSLGQGMPQYF	TGTGCCAGCAGCTTAGGGCAGGGGATGCCGCAGTATTTT
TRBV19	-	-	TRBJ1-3	CASSINRAPGNTIYF	TGTGCCAGTAGTATTAACAGGGCGCCTGGAAACACCATATATTTT
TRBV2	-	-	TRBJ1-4	CAGEGGKAATNEKLFF	TGTGCCGGTGAGGGGGGGAAGGCGGCAACTAATGAAAAACTGTTTTTT
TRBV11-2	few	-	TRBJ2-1	CASSLEGGRRSEFEQFF	TGTGCCAGCAGCTTAGAGGGTGGGAGAAGATCAGAATTTGAGCAGTTCTTC
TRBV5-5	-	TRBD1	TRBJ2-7	CASSRGQGADEQYF	TGTGCCAGCAGCCGGGGACAGGGGGCGGATGAGCAGTACTTC
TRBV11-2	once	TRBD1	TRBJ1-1	CASSLSDRGLGTEAFF	TGTGCCAGCAGCTTATCGGACAGGGGCCTAGGCACTGAAGCTTTCTTT
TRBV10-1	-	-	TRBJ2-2	CASSDGSANTGELFF	TGCGCCAGCAGTGATGGGAGCGCGAACACCGGGGAGCTGTTTTTT
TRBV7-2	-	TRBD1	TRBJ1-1	CASSTRDRVPTEAFF	TGTGCCAGCAGCACTCGGGACAGGGTTCCCACTGAAGCTTTCTTT
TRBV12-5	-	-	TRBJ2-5	CASGLKSSGETQYF	TGTGCTAGTGGTTTAAAATCGTCCGGGGAGACCCAGTACTTC
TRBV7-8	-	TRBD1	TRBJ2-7	CASSSRQGNRYEQYF	TGTGCCAGCAGCTCCCGACAGGGAAATAGGTACGAGCAGTACTTC